The 16 T cell receptor beta chains in this list originate from one sample, sequenced in a study of metastatic and nonmetastatic thyroid tumors. Treatment of any kind had been given to no patient before thyroid surgery. TCRdb re-clonotyped the PCR reads via MiXCR. The table includes several thousand clones, about 31% detected once. The material sequenced was adjacent normal tissue. Receptor source: a female donor with papillary thyroid cancer or a benign thyroid nodule (not recorded which). Some clones in this sample may be carry-over from other donors' samples.

For this clone: A read error may produce the germline difference seen at one junction end. The V gene is TRBV9, the J gene TRBJ2-1; 8 bases agree with TRBD2. This CDR3 has 14 residues. The germline V gene encodes CDR1 SGDLS and CDR2 YYNGEE. The CDR3 DNA sequence: TGTGCCAGAAGCGCAATAGCGGGATGTGATGAGAAGTTCTTC. Protein sequence: CARSAIAGCDEKFF. Looking up the rest from reference TRBV9 and TRBJ2-1 gives the full variable domain: DSGVTQTPKHLITATGQRVTLRCSPRSGDLSVYWYQQSLDQGLQFLIQYYNGEERAKGNILERFSAQQFPDLHSELNLSSLELGDSALYFCARSAIAGCDEKFFGPGTRLTVL.

Turning to this clone: Relative to the germline gene, one junction end is altered; a read error may explain this. This chain connects TRBV5-1 to TRBJ2-1; perhaps TRBD1 as D (5 bases). The CDR3 is 13 amino acids. CDR1 and CDR2 (germline): SGHRS, YFSETQ. The CDR3 nucleotides read TGCGCCAGCAGCTTGGGCGCTACAGGCGAGCAGTTCTTT. This encodes CASSLGATGEQFF.

The gene calls are TRBV6-5 and TRBJ1-1; tentative D call: TRBD1 (5 bases). The CDR3 loop spans 15 amino acids. Germline V gene lookup returns CDR1 MNHEY and CDR2 SVGAGI. Between the trimmed V and J ends, which lost 0 bases and 1 base, there was a span of 9 bases. Here the CDR3 reads CASSYSTTGNTEAFF. CDR3 in DNA: TGTGCCAGCAGTTACTCGACCACAGGGAACACTGAAGCTTTCTTT.

This clone showed up just a few times. This rearrangement joins TRBV6-1 to TRBJ1-4, with TRBD1 as a possible D gene (6 bases). The ends were cut back, 8 bases at V and 7 bases at J, with 14 bases in the middle. This CDR3 is built from 13 residues. Per the germline V gene, CDR1 is MNHNS and CDR2 is SASEGT. As DNA, the CDR3 is TGTGCCAGCTTGTCCCAGGGGCCTGAAAAACTGTTTTTT. It yields the protein CASLSQGPEKLFF.

This clone is labeled as large (0.1 to 1%). The CDR3, as DNA: TGTGCCAGCAGCTTAGGATGGGAAATCTCCTACGAGCAGTACTTC. As protein: CASSLGWEISYEQYF. The chain is built from TRBV11-2 and TRBJ2-7; no reliable D call. There are 15 residues in the CDR3. Looked up from germline, CDR1 is SGHAT and CDR2 is FQNNGV. Trimming stripped 1 base from V and 0 bases from J, with 10 bases between.

This clone was recorded many times. This may come from a read error, since a much larger clone is one base off. Other nucleotide sequences in the sample specify the same CDR3. The chain has TRBV18 and TRBJ1-2, with D possibly matching TRBD1 (6 bases). The CDR3 consists of 15 residues. V lost 6 bases and J lost 8, with 22 bases in between. CDR1 and CDR2 (germline): KGHSH, LQKENI. The CDR3 DNA follows: TGTGCCAGCTCCCCATATATAACGGGACAAGAGGGCTACACCTTC. Translation: CASSPYITGQEGYTF.

This clone was counted a few times. The chain joins TRBV27 to TRBJ2-1, with TRBD2 matching 13 bases. Germline CDR1 is MNHEY and CDR2 is SMNVEV (reference sequence). V lost 10 bases and J lost 10; bases outside the gene matches: 10. This CDR3 contains 14 residues. CDR3 nucleotides: TGTGCCACCGGACTAGCGGGAGAATGGTTGGAGCAGTTCTTC. Protein sequence: CATGLAGEWLEQFF.

The chain carries TRBV12-3 or TRBV12-4 and TRBJ2-7, with D possibly matching TRBD2 (6 bases). This CDR3 has 14 amino acids. Trimming removed 3 bases at V and 1 base at J, with 10 bases between. The CDR3 spells CASSFGGNSYEQYF. The CDR3 bases are TGTGCCAGCAGTTTTGGCGGGAATTCCTACGAGCAGTACTTC.

The gene calls are TRBV4-1 and TRBJ1-3, with 8 bases fitting TRBD1. Trimming cost V 5 bases and J 2 bases; bases outside gene matches: 2. This CDR3 is built from 14 residues. Per germline, CDR1 MGHRA and CDR2 YSYEKL. CDR3 bases: TGCGCCAGCAGCGTCAGGGGGCCTGGAAACACCATATATTTT. Translation gives CASSVRGPGNTIYF.

This clone was seen only a few times. The CDR3 loop is CAWKTGGGYTF. The CDR3 bases are TGTGCCTGGAAAACAGGAGGAGGCTACACCTTC. The chain has TRBV30 and TRBJ1-2; D may be TRBD1 (5 bases). Trimming took off 4 bases at V and 8 bases at J, with 11 bases between the two ends. The CDR3 is made up of 11 amino acids. The germline CDR1 and CDR2 sequences are GTSNPN and SVGIG (reference sequence).

V and J are TRBV27 and TRBJ2-5; 7 bases line up with TRBD2. This CDR3 comprises 14 residues. CDR1 and CDR2 from the germline V gene are MNHEY and SMNVEV (reference sequence). Trimming removed 3 bases from V and 5 bases from J; junction bases left unmatched: 6. In DNA form, the CDR3 reads TGTGCCAGCAGTTTCAACGGGAGGAGGGAGACCCAGTACTTC. This codes for CASSFNGRRETQYF.

By its share, this clone is medium-sized. This chain uses TRBV5-4 with TRBJ2-5, with D possibly called TRBD1 or TRBD2 (5 bases each). The CDR3 is 17 amino acids. V gave up 2 bases and J gave up 0 bases, with 17 bases separating them. Germline values: CDR1 SGHNT, CDR2 YYREEE (reference sequence). The CDR3 reads CASSLIPGPTYQETQYF. The DNA of the CDR3 is TGTGCCAGCAGCTTAATCCCGGGACCTACGTACCAAGAGACCCAGTACTTC. Combining the CDR3 with reference TRBV5-4 and TRBJ2-5 gives the whole variable domain ETGVTQSPTHLIKTRGQQVTLRCSSQSGHNTVSWYQQALGQGPQFIFQYYREEENGRGNFPPRFSGLQFPNYSSELNVNALELDDSALYLCASSLIPGPTYQETQYFGPGTRLLVL.

The V and J genes are TRBV27 and TRBJ1-6; D perhaps matches TRBD1 (5 bases). CDR3 length equals 13 residues. Germline lookup yields CDR1 MNHEY and CDR2 SMNVEV (reference sequence). Trimming took 3 bases from V and 7 from J, leaving 7 bases between them. The chain's CDR3 is CASSFGGNSPLHF. The CDR3 bases are TGTGCCAGCAGTTTCGGGGGAAATTCACCCCTCCACTTT.

The V gene is TRBV6-2 or TRBV6-3, the J gene TRBJ2-3; D gene unclear. CDR1 is MNHEY, CDR2 SVGEGT, per germline. Trimming left V 7 bases short and J 0 bases short, with 8 bases between. The CDR3 extends over 13 amino acids. The CDR3 loop reads CASTLQSTDTQYF. The CDR3 DNA sequence: TGTGCCAGCACCCTACAGAGCACAGATACGCAGTATTTT.

By proportion, this clone is large. CDR3 in amino acids: CSARPYYEQYF. Here the CDR3 DNA reads TGCAGTGCTCGGCCCTACTACGAGCAGTACTTC. The J gene is TRBJ2-7, the V gene TRBV20-1; unclear D gene. From germline, CDR1 is DFQATT and CDR2 SNEGSKA (reference sequence). Trimming removed 5 bases at V and 3 bases at J, with 8 bases between. The CDR3 contains 11 residues.

This CDR3 is CASSLVGDNNEQFF. In nucleotides, the CDR3 is TGTGCCAGCAGCTTAGTGGGAGATAACAATGAGCAGTTCTTC. The rearrangement links TRBV7-2 to TRBJ2-1; maybe TRBD2 (5 bases). Trimming cost V 1 base and J 5 bases, with 9 bases left between them. The CDR3 contains 14 residues. Germline CDR1 and CDR2: SGHTA and FQGNSA.